These T cell receptor beta chains were read from a single sample in a study of molecular identifiers for immune sequencing clone quantification. TCRdb recomputed calls from the PCR reads with MiXCR, one row per CDR3 protein. The sample lists about 640,000 distinct CDR3 sequences; 20% were seen once. Input material: naive CD8+ T cells from blood, with Jurkat cell RNA spiked in. These TCRs come from a human donor in good health. Some libraries in this study had Jurkat cell RNA spiked in. The conserved cysteine and the conserved F or W are not part of the CDR3 here. Fields, in order: D gene, V gene, J gene, CDR3 protein. A D gene is named only where the DNA matches it firmly.

TRBD1	TRBV4-2	TRBJ1-1	ASSQVPWAGGRNTEAF
TRBD2	TRBV6-2/TRBV6-3	TRBJ2-7	ASSWSSGRPNEQY
NA	TRBV27	TRBJ2-7	ASSPFTGDYEQY
TRBD1	TRBV7-2	TRBJ2-7	ASSFLPHRGSEQY
NA	TRBV9	TRBJ2-3	ASSVVGGGADTQY
TRBD1	TRBV12-3/TRBV12-4	TRBJ2-1	ASSPGTAYNGQF
NA	TRBV6-2/TRBV6-3	TRBJ1-5	ASSYLQLSNQPQH
NA	TRBV14	TRBJ2-7	ASSQKPGRIFYEQY
NA	TRBV7-6	TRBJ2-7	ASSLDKGITDEQY
NA	TRBV7-3	TRBJ2-6	ASSSNRGFGANVLT
TRBD1	TRBV24-1	TRBJ2-1	ATSDIRQGNNEQF
NA	TRBV6-6	TRBJ1-4	ASSYAPVGFRGEKLF
TRBD2	TRBV14	TRBJ2-1	ASSQTLGRGVEQF
TRBD1	TRBV7-9	TRBJ2-5	ASSRTGAEETQY
NA	TRBV19	TRBJ2-1	ASTTLGYNEQF
TRBD2	TRBV28	TRBJ2-3	ASRFIREVRTDTQY
TRBD1	TRBV5-1	TRBJ2-7	ASSIYQGAFEQY
NA	TRBV19	TRBJ2-7	ASSQRLGVASYEQY
NA	TRBV11-3	TRBJ2-2	ASSGGYHTGELF
NA	TRBV7-9	TRBJ2-2	ASSPSVGDTGELF
NA	TRBV6-2/TRBV6-3	TRBJ1-5	ASSLLRQGNQPQH
TRBD2	TRBV5-6	TRBJ2-7	ASSLGGAGVYYEQY
TRBD2	TRBV29-1	TRBJ2-6	SVELAGALAGANVLT
NA	TRBV12-3/TRBV12-4	TRBJ2-3	ASSFDWGRADTQY
NA	TRBV6-2/TRBV6-3	TRBJ2-7	ASSPVRGASYGQY
TRBD1	TRBV6-2/TRBV6-3	TRBJ2-1	ASSYPTGVAYNEQF
NA	TRBV4-2	TRBJ1-4	ASSQPGSEKLF
NA	TRBV14	TRBJ2-5	ASSQAPGTLETQY
NA	TRBV5-1	TRBJ2-5	ASSALTARGETQY
NA	TRBV5-6	TRBJ2-1	ASSLAPGGHNEQF
NA	TRBV9	TRBJ2-3	ASNPVSSTDTQY
TRBD1	TRBV13	TRBJ1-2	ASSIGQGPYT
TRBD1	TRBV25-1	TRBJ2-3	ASSEYGTGPDTQY
NA	TRBV6-1	TRBJ2-7	AVYPGGRSYEQY
TRBD2	TRBV7-9	TRBJ2-7	ASRPTSGEAEQY
NA	TRBV15	TRBJ2-1	ATSRLHVGRTNEQF
NA	TRBV7-8	TRBJ2-3	ASSFPDSRTLSADTQY
TRBD2	TRBV30	TRBJ2-7	AWSVLVVAGADEQY
NA	TRBV7-6	TRBJ2-5	ASSSAPGPQETQY
TRBD2	TRBV25-1	TRBJ2-3	ASSGLRTSGRTTDTQY
TRBD2	TRBV7-8	TRBJ2-3	ASSLLRGGTDTQY
TRBD2	TRBV20-1	TRBJ2-5	SARLAGEVQETQY
TRBD2	TRBV11-2	TRBJ2-7	ASSLEGGRGYEQY
NA	TRBV5-1	TRBJ1-4	ASSSTRTDFNEKLF
NA	TRBV7-9	TRBJ1-2	ASSPGSPYGYT
NA	TRBV7-9	TRBJ2-2	ASSPARMNTGELF
NA	TRBV30	TRBJ1-5	AWSTDRNQPQH
NA	TRBV6-2/TRBV6-3	TRBJ2-7	ASSWDPPEQY
TRBD2	TRBV20-1	TRBJ2-3	SVPQGTSGSRSTDTQY
NA	TRBV25-1	TRBJ2-1	ASSSVAVYNEQF